The present entry profiles one T cell receptor beta chain with its context. The CDR3 extends over 15 amino acids. After removal of 3 bases from V and 4 bases from J, the junction contained 4 bases not matched to a gene. Germline CDR1 and CDR2: SGHNT and YYREEE (reference sequence). The sample belongs to a study of CD8 T cells in Susac syndrome. Reverse transcription of about 0.5 to 1 ug RNA used random hexamers. TCR beta CDR3 was amplified by immunoSEQ multiplex PCR. This amplification extended across 54 Vbeta and 13 Jbeta segments. TCRdb processed the immunoSEQ multiplex PCR reads anew with MiXCR; each CDR3 protein has one entry. This sample yields tens of thousands of distinct CDR3 sequences, of which just under 95% are seen a single time; less than 0.4% belongs to the top ten.

This receptor was obtained from a human donor with Susac syndrome. The sample was CD4+ T cells from PBMCs. This chain connects TRBV5-4 to TRBJ2-7, with 13 positions matching TRBD2. The CDR3 sequence: CASSSRLAGGYEQYF. The CDR3 DNA is TGTGCCAGCAGCTCCAGACTAGCGGGGGGTTACGAGCAGTACTTC.